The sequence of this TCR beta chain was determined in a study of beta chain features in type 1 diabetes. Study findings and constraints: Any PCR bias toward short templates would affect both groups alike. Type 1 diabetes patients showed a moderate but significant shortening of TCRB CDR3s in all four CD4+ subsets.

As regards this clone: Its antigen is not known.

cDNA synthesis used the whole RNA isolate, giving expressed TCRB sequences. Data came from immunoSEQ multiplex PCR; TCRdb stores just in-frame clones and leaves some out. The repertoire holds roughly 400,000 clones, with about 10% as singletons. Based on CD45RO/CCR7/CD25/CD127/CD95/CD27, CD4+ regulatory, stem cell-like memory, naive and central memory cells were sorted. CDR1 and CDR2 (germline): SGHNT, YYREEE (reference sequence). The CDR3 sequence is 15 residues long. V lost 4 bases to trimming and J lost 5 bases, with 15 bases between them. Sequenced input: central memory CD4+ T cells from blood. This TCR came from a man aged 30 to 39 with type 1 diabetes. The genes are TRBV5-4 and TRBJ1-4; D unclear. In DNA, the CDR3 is TGTGCCAGCAGCCCGGGTTCCGCCTTCAATGAAAAACTGTTTTTT. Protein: CASSPGSAFNEKLFF.